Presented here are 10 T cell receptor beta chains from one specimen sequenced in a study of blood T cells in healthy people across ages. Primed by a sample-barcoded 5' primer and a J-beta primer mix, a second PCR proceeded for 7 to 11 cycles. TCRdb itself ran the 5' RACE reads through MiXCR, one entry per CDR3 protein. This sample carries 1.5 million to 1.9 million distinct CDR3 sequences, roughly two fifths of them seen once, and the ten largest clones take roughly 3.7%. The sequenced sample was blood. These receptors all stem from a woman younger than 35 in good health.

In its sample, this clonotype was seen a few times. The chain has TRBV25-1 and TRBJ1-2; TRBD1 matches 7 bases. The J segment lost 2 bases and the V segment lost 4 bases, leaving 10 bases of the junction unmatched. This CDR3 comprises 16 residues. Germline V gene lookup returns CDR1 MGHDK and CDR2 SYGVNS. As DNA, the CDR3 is TGTGCCAGCAGTGCCCAGGGACAGAACAACAACTATGGCTACACCTTC. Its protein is CASSAQGQNNNYGYTF.

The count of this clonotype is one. This CDR3 reads CASRRSSGEETQYF. DNA for the CDR3: TGTGCCAGCAGACGGTCCTCTGGGGAGGAGACCCAGTACTTC. The V and J genes are TRBV12-3 or TRBV12-4 and TRBJ2-5; D is possibly TRBD2 (5 bases). V was cut by 6 bases and J by 5 bases, with 16 bases left in between. The CDR3 covers 14 residues.

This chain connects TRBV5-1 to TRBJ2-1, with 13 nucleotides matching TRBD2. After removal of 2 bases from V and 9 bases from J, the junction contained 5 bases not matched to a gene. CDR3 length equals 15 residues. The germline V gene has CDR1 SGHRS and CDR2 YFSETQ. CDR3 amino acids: CASSFWTSGGPEQFF. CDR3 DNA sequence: TGCGCCAGCAGCTTCTGGACTAGCGGGGGCCCTGAGCAGTTCTTC.

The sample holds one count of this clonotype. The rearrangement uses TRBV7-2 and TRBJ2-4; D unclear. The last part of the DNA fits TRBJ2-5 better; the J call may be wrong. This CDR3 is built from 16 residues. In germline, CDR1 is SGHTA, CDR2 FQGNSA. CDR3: CASSSPGNPALETQYF. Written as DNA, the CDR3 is TGTGCCAGCAGCTCACCGGGCAATCCGGCTTTGGAGACCCAGTACTTC.

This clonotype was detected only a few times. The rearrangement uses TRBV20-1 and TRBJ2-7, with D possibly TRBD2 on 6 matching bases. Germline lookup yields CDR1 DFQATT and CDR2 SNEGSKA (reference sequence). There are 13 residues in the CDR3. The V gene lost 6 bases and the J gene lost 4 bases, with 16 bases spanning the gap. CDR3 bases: TGCAGTGCCGCGGGACGGTCAAATTACGAGCAGTACTTC. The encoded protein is CSAAGRSNYEQYF.

CDR3 DNA: TGCAGTGCTCCAGTTTCCGGGAGTGGCACAGATACGCAGTATTTT. Its protein product is CSAPVSGSGTDTQYF. The chain recombines TRBV20-1 with TRBJ2-3; D is perhaps TRBD2 (6 bases). Trimming removed 5 bases at V and 1 base at J, with 16 bases between. Germline loops: CDR1 DFQATT, CDR2 SNEGSKA (reference sequence). This CDR3 is built from 15 residues.

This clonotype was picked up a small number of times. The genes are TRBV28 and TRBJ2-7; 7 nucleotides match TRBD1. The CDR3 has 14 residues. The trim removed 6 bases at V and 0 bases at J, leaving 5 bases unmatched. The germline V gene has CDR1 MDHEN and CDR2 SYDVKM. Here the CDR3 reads CASRSDRSSYEQYF. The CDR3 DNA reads TGTGCCAGCAGGTCGGACAGGAGCTCCTACGAGCAGTACTTC.

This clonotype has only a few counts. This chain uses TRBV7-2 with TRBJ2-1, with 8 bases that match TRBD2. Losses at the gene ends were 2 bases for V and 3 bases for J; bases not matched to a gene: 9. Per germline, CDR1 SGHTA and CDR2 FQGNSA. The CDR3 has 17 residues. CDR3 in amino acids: CASSLKTSATGYNEQFF. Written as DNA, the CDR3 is TGTGCCAGCAGCTTAAAGACTAGCGCAACCGGCTACAATGAGCAGTTCTTC.

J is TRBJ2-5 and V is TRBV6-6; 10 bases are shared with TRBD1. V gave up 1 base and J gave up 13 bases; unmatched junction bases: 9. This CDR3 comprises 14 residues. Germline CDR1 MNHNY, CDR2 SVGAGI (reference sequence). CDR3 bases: TGTGCCAGCAGTTACTGGGACAGGGGAAACGAGCGGTACTTC. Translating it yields CASSYWDRGNERYF.

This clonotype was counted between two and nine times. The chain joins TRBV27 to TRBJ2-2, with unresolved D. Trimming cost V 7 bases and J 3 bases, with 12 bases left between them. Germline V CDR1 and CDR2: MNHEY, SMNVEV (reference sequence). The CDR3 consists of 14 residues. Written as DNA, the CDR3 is TGTGCCAGCACAACGGGTTTTCACACCGGGGAGCTGTTTTTT. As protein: CASTTGFHTGELFF.